The 5 T cell receptor beta chains reported below all come from one sample, sequenced in a study of T cells expressing NK-cell markers. Following a re-call of the 5' RACE reads, TCRdb has one entry per CDR3 protein and lacks DNA. In all, the sample yields approximately 550,000 distinct CDR3 sequences. Sequencing was done on a sample of blood T cells: a sorted CD56 or NKG2C T cell subset, CD4+ or CD8+ T cells, or bulk PBMC T cells (not recorded which). The receptors here all came from a man younger than 30 in good health.

The chain carries TRBV7-9 and TRBJ1-4. Germline CDR1 and CDR2: SEHNR and FQNEAQ (reference sequence). The CDR3 has 15 residues. CDR3 loop: CASSLDWTGNEKLFF.

CDR3 region: CASSSPGVPDLPEAFF. This chain links TRBV6-5 with TRBJ1-1; with no DNA, the TCRdb D assignment of TRBD1 cannot be verified. CDR3 length: 16 residues. Germline CDR1 and CDR2: MNHEY and SVGAGI.

The CDR3 reads CSARPPGQPQHF. V and J are TRBV20-1 and TRBJ1-5; TCRdb's assignment of TRBD1 cannot be checked, as there is no DNA. This CDR3 is 12 amino acids long. Germline assignment: CDR1 DFQATT and CDR2 SNEGSKA (reference sequence).

V usage is TRBV7-9 and J usage is TRBJ2-3. Germline-derived CDR1 and CDR2 are SEHNR and FQNEAQ (reference sequence). The CDR3 runs 16 residues. CDR3 in amino acids: CASSLLSFGSTDTQYF.

CDR3 sequence reads: CASTLGTSGRSYNEQFF. The rearrangement uses TRBV5-1 and TRBJ2-1; the D gene TCRdb calls, TRBD2, cannot be checked with no DNA. Germline values: CDR1 SGHRS, CDR2 YFSETQ. This CDR3 has 17 residues.